This is a list of T cell receptor beta chains from one sample in a study of T-cell memory formation after mild COVID-19. Each CDR3 protein is one row after TCRdb ran MiXCR on the 5' RACE reads. Of fewer than 650,000 distinct CDR3 sequences listed, roughly 17% are singletons. The sequenced sample consisted of PBMCs or a T cell subset sorted from them (not recorded which). Receptors originate from an adult woman who had mild COVID-19 (a few samples of this study predate the infection). Cell type and time point are not known. CDR3s include the opening cysteine and the closing phenylalanine or tryptophan. A D gene is named only where the DNA matches it firmly. Not every row has a clone size; where given, it reads once, few, many or a size class.

>NA|TRBV5-6|many|TRBJ2-7
CASSLASGYEQYF
TGTGCCAGCAGCTTGGCCTCGGGCTACGAGCAGTACTTC
>NA|TRBV15|NA|TRBJ1-1
CATSVRADTEAFF
TGTGCCACCAGCGTCAGGGCGGACACTGAAGCTTTCTTT
>TRBD1|TRBV29-1|NA|TRBJ1-1
CSVGRQGLGDTEAFF
TGCAGCGTGGGACGACAGGGCCTGGGAGACACTGAAGCTTTCTTT
>NA|TRBV10-3|NA|TRBJ1-1
CAISGGIGSEAFF
TGTGCCATCAGCGGGGGAATTGGTTCTGAAGCTTTCTTT
>TRBD1|TRBV14|NA|TRBJ2-1
CASSQDRGRGEQFF
TGTGCCAGCAGCCAAGATAGGGGGCGAGGTGAGCAGTTCTTC
>TRBD1|TRBV7-9|few|TRBJ2-7
CASSKGTGRNEQYF
TGTGCCAGCAGCAAGGGGACAGGGAGGAACGAGCAGTACTTC
>TRBD1|TRBV7-2|many|TRBJ1-5
CASSSDRDQPQHF
TGTGCCAGCAGCTCGGACAGGGATCAGCCCCAGCATTTT
>NA|TRBV27|few|TRBJ1-2
CASSGIGAYGYTF
TGTGCCAGCAGCGGAATCGGAGCCTATGGCTACACCTTC
>NA|TRBV19|many|TRBJ1-4
CASSSGTAEGVRLFF
TGTGCCAGTAGTAGCGGGACCGCGGAGGGTGTTAGACTGTTTTTT
>TRBD1|TRBV19|NA|TRBJ2-3
CASKVQDRDADTQYF
TGTGCCAGTAAAGTCCAGGACAGGGATGCAGATACGCAGTATTTT
>TRBD2|TRBV5-1|NA|TRBJ2-1
CASSPAFLAGNEQFF
TGCGCCAGCAGCCCCGCGTTCCTAGCGGGGAATGAGCAGTTCTTC
>NA|TRBV4-3|many|TRBJ1-5
CASSQDPQGNQPQHF
TGCGCCAGCAGCCAAGATCCACAGGGAAATCAGCCCCAGCATTTT
>NA|TRBV6-5|many|TRBJ2-7
CASSTPSSEQYF
TGTGCCAGCAGTACACCATCGTCCGAGCAGTACTTC
>TRBD2|TRBV7-9|many|TRBJ2-1
CASSTSGYYNEQFF
TGTGCCAGCAGCACTAGCGGGTACTACAATGAGCAGTTCTTC
>TRBD1|TRBV6-5|NA|TRBJ2-7
CASSSQGAPTYEQYF
TGTGCCAGCAGTTCTCAGGGGGCCCCAACCTACGAGCAGTACTTC
>NA|TRBV15|NA|TRBJ1-5
CATSRDQQLNQPQHF
TGTGCCACCAGCAGAGATCAACAGCTCAATCAGCCCCAGCATTTT
>NA|TRBV15|few|TRBJ1-4
CATSTGINEKLFF
TGTGCCACCAGCACGGGCATTAATGAAAAACTGTTTTTT
>NA|TRBV9|many|TRBJ2-3
CASSVGLLRTDTQYF
TGTGCCAGCAGCGTAGGACTCCTCCGCACAGATACGCAGTATTTT
>TRBD2|TRBV6-2/TRBV6-3|few|TRBJ2-7
CASRPRLAQGVTYEQYF
TGTGCCAGCAGACCTCGACTAGCGCAAGGGGTGACCTACGAGCAGTACTTC
>TRBD1|TRBV20-1|NA|TRBJ1-1
CSARGPDSRPDTEAFF
TGCAGTGCCAGGGGGCCAGATTCACGTCCGGACACTGAAGCTTTCTTT
>NA|TRBV29-1|NA|TRBJ2-7
CSVEHNRYEQYF
TGCAGCGTTGAACACAACCGATACGAGCAGTACTTC
>NA|TRBV6-6|few|TRBJ2-5
CASSEGGIGSPYQETQYF
TGTGCCAGCAGTGAAGGGGGGATCGGCTCACCGTACCAAGAGACCCAGTACTTC
>TRBD2|TRBV4-1|NA|TRBJ2-7
CASSQALADSYEQYF
TGCGCCAGCAGCCAAGCACTAGCGGACTCCTACGAGCAGTACTTC
>NA|TRBV12-3/TRBV12-4|NA|TRBJ1-1
CASGTSGGWDTEAFF
TGTGCCAGCGGAACGAGCGGGGGGTGGGACACTGAAGCTTTCTTT
>NA|TRBV7-9|NA|TRBJ2-3
CASSLGDGPGSQYF
TGTGCCAGCAGCTTAGGTGATGGACCAGGGTCGCAGTATTTT
>NA|TRBV20-1|few|TRBJ2-7
CSAIAPDEPYEQYF
TGCAGTGCTATTGCCCCCGACGAACCCTACGAGCAGTACTTC
>TRBD2|TRBV12-3/TRBV12-4|NA|TRBJ2-7
CASREGLAEIYEQYF
TGTGCCAGCAGGGAAGGACTAGCGGAGATCTACGAGCAGTACTTC
>TRBD1|TRBV15|NA|TRBJ2-3
CATSNRGVRTDTQYF
TGTGCCACCAGCAACAGGGGGGTACGCACAGATACGCAGTATTTT
>NA|TRBV19|NA|TRBJ2-2
CASTPWGTREAGELFF
TGTGCCAGTACCCCATGGGGGACCCGCGAGGCCGGGGAGCTGTTTTTT
>TRBD2|TRBV11-2|few|TRBJ2-1
CASSGGSGRRGNEQFF
TGTGCCAGCAGCGGGGGTAGCGGGAGAAGGGGCAATGAGCAGTTCTTC
>NA|TRBV27|few|TRBJ1-1
CASSLWGSRTEAFF
TGTGCCAGCAGTTTGTGGGGGTCTAGGACTGAAGCTTTCTTT
>NA|TRBV25-1|NA|TRBJ2-7
CASSELAGAYEQYF
TGTGCCAGCAGTGAATTAGCAGGGGCCTACGAGCAGTACTTC
>NA|TRBV7-3|NA|TRBJ2-2
CASSLHTGELFF
TGTGCCAGCAGCCTCCACACCGGGGAGCTGTTTTTT
>TRBD2|TRBV5-1|NA|TRBJ2-2
CASSLTSGSNTGELFF
TGCGCCAGCAGCCTCACTAGCGGGTCGAACACCGGGGAGCTGTTTTTT
>TRBD1|TRBV24-1|NA|TRBJ2-7
CATSESGTAYEQYF
TGTGCCACCAGTGAATCCGGGACAGCCTACGAGCAGTACTTC
>NA|TRBV7-8|NA|TRBJ2-3
CASGTPGTDTQYF
TGTGCCAGCGGTACCCCTGGGACAGATACGCAGTATTTT
>NA|TRBV12-3/TRBV12-4|few|TRBJ2-1
CASRSWYNEQFF
TGTGCCAGCAGATCATGGTACAATGAGCAGTTCTTC
>NA|TRBV3-1|many|TRBJ2-2
CASSQRGQNTGELFF
TGTGCCAGCAGCCAACGTGGACAGAACACCGGGGAGCTGTTTTTT
>TRBD1|TRBV29-1|NA|TRBJ2-3
CSTKSGTASTDTQYF
TGCAGCACTAAATCCGGGACAGCTAGCACAGATACGCAGTATTTT
>NA|TRBV10-3|NA|TRBJ1-2
CAISEQGGNGYTF
TGTGCCATCAGTGAGCAGGGAGGTAATGGCTACACCTTC
>TRBD1|TRBV12-3/TRBV12-4|NA|TRBJ1-1
CASSFGDSTEAFF
TGTGCCAGCAGTTTTGGGGACAGCACTGAAGCTTTCTTT
>NA|TRBV6-2/TRBV6-3|few|TRBJ1-2
CASWTPEVDGLNYGYTF
TGTGCCAGCTGGACACCCGAGGTCGACGGACTTAACTATGGCTACACCTTC
>TRBD2|TRBV28|NA|TRBJ2-5
CASSHNSGGHQETQYF
TGTGCCAGCAGTCACAATAGCGGGGGGCACCAAGAGACCCAGTACTTC
>TRBD2|TRBV5-8|NA|TRBJ2-1
CASSTGRLADTKEQFF
TGTGCCAGCAGCACGGGAAGACTAGCGGATACAAAAGAGCAGTTCTTC
>TRBD1|TRBV14|few|TRBJ2-3
CASSQDGRGPDTQYF
TGTGCCAGCAGCCAAGATGGAAGGGGGCCAGATACGCAGTATTTT
>NA|TRBV20-1|few|TRBJ1-2
CSARGSNYGYTF
TGCAGTGCTAGGGGGTCGAACTATGGCTACACCTTC